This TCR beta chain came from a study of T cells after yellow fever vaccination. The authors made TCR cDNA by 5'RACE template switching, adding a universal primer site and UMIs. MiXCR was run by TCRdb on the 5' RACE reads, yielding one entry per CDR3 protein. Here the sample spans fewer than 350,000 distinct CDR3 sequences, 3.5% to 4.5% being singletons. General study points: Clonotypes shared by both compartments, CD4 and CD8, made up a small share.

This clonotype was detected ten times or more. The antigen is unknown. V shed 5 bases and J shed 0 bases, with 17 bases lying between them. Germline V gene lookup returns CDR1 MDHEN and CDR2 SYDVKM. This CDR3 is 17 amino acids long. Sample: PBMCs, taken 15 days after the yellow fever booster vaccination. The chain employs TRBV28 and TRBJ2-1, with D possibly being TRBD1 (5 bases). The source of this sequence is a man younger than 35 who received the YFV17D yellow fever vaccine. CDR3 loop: CASSPPRGSGSYNEQFF. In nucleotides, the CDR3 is TGTGCCAGCAGTCCACCTAGGGGCTCTGGCTCCTACAATGAGCAGTTCTTC.